This record covers a single T cell receptor beta chain. The repertoire was sequenced with immunoSEQ multiplex PCR; TCRdb's copy has only in-frame clones and lacks some. The sample has 230,000 or so clones; 65% to 85% are singletons. The data belong to a study of blood T cell repertoires in COVID-19. The V gene's germline CDR1 is MNHEY and CDR2 SVGAGI. The V and J ends lost 8 bases and 4 bases respectively, with 8 bases between them. This CDR3 comprises 11 residues. This receptor was obtained from a man aged 50-59 years who had recovered from COVID-19. The sample was PBMCs or T cells enriched from blood (not recorded which). The rearrangement links TRBV6-5 to TRBJ1-2, with D perhaps TRBD1 (6 bases). CDR3 sequence reads: CASGGSYGYTF. For the CDR3, the DNA is TGTGCCAGCGGGGGCAGCTATGGCTACACCTTC.